These 25 T cell receptor beta chains came from one sample sequenced in a study of T cells after yellow fever vaccination. A single record per CDR3 protein comes from TCRdb applying MiXCR to the 5' RACE reads. The sample shows some 320,000 distinct CDR3 sequences, roughly 9.4% of them seen only once. The sequenced sample was PBMCs, obtained on the day of the first yellow fever vaccination. All receptors come from a man aged 18 to 35 who received the YFV17D yellow fever vaccine.

This clonotype was detected ten times or more. The CDR3 loop is CASSVGGVEIDTQYF. In DNA form, the CDR3 reads TGTGCCAGCAGCGTAGGAGGGGTTGAGATAGATACGCAGTATTTT. The chain employs TRBV9 and TRBJ2-3; D may be TRBD1 or TRBD2 (5 bases each). V was shortened by 0 bases and J by 5 bases, with 13 bases between the two germline ends. Germline CDR1 SGDLS, CDR2 YYNGEE. The CDR3 has 15 residues.

The CDR3 nucleotides are TGCAGTCCACTTGCGACAGGGAGTAACAATGAGCAGTTCTTC. This sequence encodes CSPLATGSNNEQFF. V is TRBV20-1 and J is TRBJ2-1; 7 nucleotides match TRBD1. The germline V gene has CDR1 DFQATT and CDR2 SNEGSKA (reference sequence). V dropped 8 bases and J dropped 5; count of bases not matched to a gene: 12. The CDR3 spans 14 residues.

This clonotype was seen many times. The CDR3 nucleotides are TGCGCCAGCAGCCCGGGACTCCACTCGTTGTACAATGAGCAGTTCTTC. Translation gives CASSPGLHSLYNEQFF. The chain is built from TRBV5-1 and TRBJ2-1, with D possibly being TRBD2 (6 bases). Germline-derived CDR1 and CDR2 are SGHRS and YFSETQ. The V end was cut by 4 bases, the J end by 4 bases, with 18 bases between. This CDR3 is 16 amino acids long.

This clonotype was counted at least ten times. CDR3 protein: CASRLAGANNEQFF. The CDR3 DNA is TGTGCCAGCAGGCTAGCGGGGGCCAACAATGAGCAGTTCTTC. J is TRBJ2-1 and V is TRBV12-3 or TRBV12-4; 10 positions agree with TRBD2. The V gene end was trimmed by 6 bases and the J gene end by 5 bases; junction bases not matched to a gene: 4. The CDR3 loop spans 14 amino acids.

In this sample, this clonotype turned up a few times. This chain uses TRBV5-6 with TRBJ2-7; D gene ambiguous. V dropped 2 bases and J dropped 0 bases, with 6 bases sitting between them. This CDR3 contains 13 residues. Germline V gene data show CDR1 as SGHDT and CDR2 as YYEEEE. CDR3 region: CASSFYNSYEQYF. CDR3 sequence (DNA): TGTGCCAGCAGCTTTTACAACTCCTACGAGCAGTACTTC.

This clonotype has just a few counts. This chain uses TRBV25-1 with TRBJ2-1, with 13 bases that match TRBD2. The CDR3 runs to 15 residues. The ends lost 5 bases at V and 6 bases at J; junction bases unmatched: 4. Germline loops: CDR1 MGHDK, CDR2 SYGVNS. The CDR3 sequence: CASSRTSGGVNEQFF. CDR3 bases: TGTGCCAGCAGTCGAACTAGCGGGGGGGTCAATGAGCAGTTCTTC.

The chain links TRBV2 to TRBJ2-1, with TRBD1 matching 7 bases. Trimming cost V 5 bases and J 6 bases; bases outside gene matches: 7. This CDR3 spans 14 amino acids. Germline CDR1 is SNHLY and CDR2 is FYNNEI. The CDR3 bases are TGTGCCAGCAGTAGACTGACAGGGACCAATGAGCAGTTCTTC. Encoded protein: CASSRLTGTNEQFF.

The CDR3 reads CASSSRLGLGTDTQYF. The CDR3 DNA reads TGTGCCAGCAGCTCACGACTAGGGTTGGGTACAGATACGCAGTATTTT. The chain combines TRBV7-2 with TRBJ2-3; D perhaps matches TRBD2 (6 bases). Trimming cost V 4 bases and J 3 bases, with 17 bases left between them. CDR1 and CDR2 from the germline V gene are SGHTA and FQGNSA. The CDR3 consists of 16 residues.

This clonotype was counted between two and nine times. This rearrangement joins TRBV7-8 to TRBJ1-1; no clear D. The ends were cut back, 5 bases at V and 1 base at J, with 11 bases in the middle. CDR3 length equals 14 residues. CDR1 is SGHVS, CDR2 FQNEAQ, per germline. The CDR3 protein is CASSRSGPNTEAFF. CDR3 coding DNA: TGTGCCAGCAGCCGTTCAGGTCCGAACACTGAAGCTTTCTTT.

The chain is built from TRBV6-2 or TRBV6-3 and TRBJ1-1; D perhaps matches TRBD1 (6 bases). Germline lookup yields CDR1 MNHEY and CDR2 SVGEGT. CDR3 length: 16 residues. V shed 8 bases and J shed 4 bases, with 23 bases lying between them. CDR3 sequence (DNA): TGTGCCAGCTTACGAGGGTGGGGGGCGAGTGGCACTGAAGCTTTCTTT. Translating it yields CASLRGWGASGTEAFF.

V usage is TRBV12-3 or TRBV12-4 and J usage is TRBJ2-1; D unclear. This CDR3 contains 15 residues. Trimming removed 2 bases from V and 9 bases from J, with 17 bases in between. The CDR3 nucleotides read TGTGCCAGCAGTTTATACCTGGACCTATCTGGTGAGCAGTTCTTC. Protein product: CASSLYLDLSGEQFF.

V gene TRBV4-3 combines with J gene TRBJ2-5; D assignment may be TRBD1 or TRBD2 (5 bases each). CDR1 is LGHNA, CDR2 YSLEER, per germline. CDR3 size: 17 residues. Trimming removed 0 bases at V and 4 bases at J, with 18 bases between. The CDR3 here is CASSQEVIGRERETQYF. The CDR3 nucleotides read TGCGCCAGCAGCCAAGAGGTCATAGGCAGGGAGCGAGAGACCCAGTACTTC.

This clonotype was seen a few times. V and J are TRBV27 and TRBJ2-2, with 10 bases aligning to TRBD2. The J segment lost 6 bases and the V segment lost 7 bases, leaving 5 bases of the junction unmatched. CDR1 and CDR2 from the germline V gene are MNHEY and SMNVEV (reference sequence). CDR3 length: 14 residues. The CDR3 DNA reads as TGTGCCAGCACCCCAGCGGGGGGGCCCGGGGAGCTGTTTTTT. Amino acids: CASTPAGGPGELFF.

V and J are TRBV7-9 and TRBJ1-3, with D possibly matching TRBD1 (6 bases). Germline V gives CDR1 SEHNR, CDR2 FQNEAQ (reference sequence). With 5 bases removed from V and 5 bases from J, the gap between germline ends came to 10 bases. The length of the CDR3 is 13 residues. Here the CDR3 reads CASSGTNRNTIYF. The CDR3 DNA follows: TGTGCCAGCAGCGGGACAAACAGAAACACCATATATTTT.

The chain has TRBV6-2 or TRBV6-3 and TRBJ2-3; 7 bases are shared with TRBD2. J gave up 2 bases and V 5 bases, and 7 bases lay outside the gene matches. The CDR3 totals 15 residues. Germline V gene sequence: CDR1 MNHEY, CDR2 SVGEGT. CDR3 DNA sequence: TGTGCCAGCAGTCCTGCGGGGGACTACACAGATACGCAGTATTTT. Its protein is CASSPAGDYTDTQYF.

This clonotype was seen at least ten times. The chain links TRBV29-1 to TRBJ1-3; the match to TRBD1 covers 7 bases. The length of the CDR3 is 13 residues. V was clipped by 8 bases and J by 3 bases; unmatched bases: 7. The V gene's germline CDR1 is SQVTM and CDR2 ANQGSEA. The DNA of the CDR3 is TGCAGCATGGAGACAGGGAATGGAAACACCATATATTTT. Translation: CSMETGNGNTIYF.

This clonotype showed up just a few times. The rearrangement links TRBV12-3 or TRBV12-4 to TRBJ2-1, with a weak D call TRBD1 (5 bases). With 4 bases removed from V and 10 bases from J, the gap between germline ends came to 17 bases. The CDR3 length is 14 residues. The CDR3 protein is CASSYGGPRTEQFF. The CDR3 DNA sequence: TGTGCCAGCAGTTATGGTGGCCCCCGGACAGAGCAGTTCTTC.

This clonotype has a handful of counts. The rearrangement uses TRBV4-1 and TRBJ1-2, with D possibly TRBD1 on 5 matching bases. V was pared by 2 bases and J by 4 bases, with 14 bases between. Germline assignment: CDR1 MGHRA and CDR2 YSYEKL. The CDR3 has 15 residues. The CDR3 loop reads CASSQTGTDLYGYTF. Here the CDR3 DNA reads TGCGCCAGCAGCCAAACCGGGACTGACCTCTATGGCTACACCTTC.

The sample holds a few counts of this clonotype. This chain uses TRBV19 with TRBJ2-3, with D possibly being TRBD2 (6 bases). The germline V gene has CDR1 LNHDA and CDR2 SQIVND (reference sequence). The CDR3 sequence is 16 residues long. Trimming stripped 5 bases from V and 4 bases from J, with 19 bases between. The CDR3 sequence is CASSGDFSGYSDTQYF. The CDR3 DNA reads as TGTGCCAGTAGTGGAGATTTTAGCGGCTATTCAGATACGCAGTATTTT.

This clonotype was seen at least ten times. This rearrangement joins TRBV19 to TRBJ1-1; D is undetermined. CDR1 is LNHDA, CDR2 SQIVND, per germline (reference sequence). This CDR3 comprises 13 residues. The V end was cut by 5 bases, the J end by 1 base, with 8 bases between. The CDR3 nucleotides are TGTGCCAGTAGTTTCCTCCGGAACACTGAAGCTTTCTTT. Protein product: CASSFLRNTEAFF.

This clonotype showed up just a few times. The chain recombines TRBV20-1 with TRBJ2-7, with D perhaps TRBD1 or TRBD2 (5 bases each). Germline V gene data show CDR1 as DFQATT and CDR2 as SNEGSKA (reference sequence). This CDR3 has 15 residues. V lost 6 bases and J 0 bases, leaving 18 bases between the germline ends. The CDR3 is CSARDGAWTSYEQYF. The CDR3, as DNA: TGCAGTGCCAGGGACGGCGCATGGACCTCCTACGAGCAGTACTTC.

The CDR3 bases are TGCAGTGCTAGAGATCCACAGGGGAGCTCCTACGAGCAGTACTTC. Encoded protein: CSARDPQGSSYEQYF. The chain couples TRBV20-1 to TRBJ2-7, with 7 bases lining up with TRBD1. Germline CDR1 reads DFQATT; CDR2 reads SNEGSKA (reference sequence). V lost 0 bases and J lost 0; bases outside the gene matches: 5. The CDR3 contains 15 residues.

This clonotype was counted at least ten times. The V and J genes are TRBV5-1 and TRBJ1-1; maybe TRBD1 (5 bases). Trimming removed 4 bases at V and 5 bases at J, with 18 bases between. This CDR3 contains 15 residues. CDR1 and CDR2 (germline): SGHRS, YFSETQ. CDR3 DNA: TGCGCCAGCAGCCCGGGGCCGGGGCTTGGGACTGAAGCTTTCTTT. As protein: CASSPGPGLGTEAFF.

This clonotype was observed many times. The V and J genes are TRBV10-3 and TRBJ1-1; the D is unclear. CDR1 and CDR2 from the germline V gene are ENHRY and SYGVKD. Between the trimmed V and J ends, which lost 7 bases and 1 base, there was a span of 10 bases. CDR3 length: 13 amino acids. The CDR3 coding sequence is TGTGCCATCAACCCCGCGGAGAACACTGAAGCTTTCTTT. Amino acid sequence: CAINPAENTEAFF.

The V and J genes are TRBV5-1 and TRBJ2-5, with TRBD2 as a possible D gene (6 bases). The germline V gene has CDR1 SGHRS and CDR2 YFSETQ. The CDR3 sequence is 15 residues long. Trimming pared 6 bases from V and 1 base from J, leaving 16 bases between. The CDR3 is CASIRGTSGQETQYF. CDR3 sequence (DNA): TGCGCCAGCATCCGGGGGACTTCGGGCCAAGAGACCCAGTACTTC. The full variable domain, rest sourced from reference TRBV5-1 and TRBJ2-5, is KAGVTQTPRYLIKTRGQQVTLSCSPISGHRSVSWYQQTPGQGLQFLFEYFSETQRNKGNFPGRFSGRQFSNSRSEMNVSTLELGDSALYLCASIRGTSGQETQYFGPGTRLLVL.